The clone carrying this TCR beta chain has a count of ten or more. Its antigen is currently unknown. This sample is part of a study of T cells in Graves' hyperthyroidism and ophthalmopathy. Overall study: Blood from the periphery was taken at initial diagnosis, before any treatment.

Amplification yielded TCR beta CDR3 regions, with RNA transcripts as the source. The study used the HTBI primer set for a first-round RT-PCR of the TCR CDR3. Each CDR3 protein gets one entry after TCRdb re-called the multiplex PCR reads with MiXCR. The table shows 300,000 to 400,000 distinct CDR3 sequences, with about 18% occurring only once. The CDR3 consists of 14 residues. Germline CDR1 is SGHAT and CDR2 is FQNNGV. V lost 2 bases and J lost 4, with 8 bases in between. Findings and caveats of the study: Expanded thyroid clonotypes (above 0.001) were mostly also found in blood. Through a model of 13 V-J features, ophthalmopathy was separated from stable hyperthyroidism.

The sample consisted of blood. This chain connects TRBV11-2 to TRBJ2-2, with a tentative D call TRBD1 (5 bases). The TCR comes from a young man with Graves' ophthalmopathy. This CDR3 reads CASSLIQGTGELFF. CDR3 bases: TGTGCCAGCAGCTTAATCCAGGGCACCGGGGAGCTGTTTTTT.